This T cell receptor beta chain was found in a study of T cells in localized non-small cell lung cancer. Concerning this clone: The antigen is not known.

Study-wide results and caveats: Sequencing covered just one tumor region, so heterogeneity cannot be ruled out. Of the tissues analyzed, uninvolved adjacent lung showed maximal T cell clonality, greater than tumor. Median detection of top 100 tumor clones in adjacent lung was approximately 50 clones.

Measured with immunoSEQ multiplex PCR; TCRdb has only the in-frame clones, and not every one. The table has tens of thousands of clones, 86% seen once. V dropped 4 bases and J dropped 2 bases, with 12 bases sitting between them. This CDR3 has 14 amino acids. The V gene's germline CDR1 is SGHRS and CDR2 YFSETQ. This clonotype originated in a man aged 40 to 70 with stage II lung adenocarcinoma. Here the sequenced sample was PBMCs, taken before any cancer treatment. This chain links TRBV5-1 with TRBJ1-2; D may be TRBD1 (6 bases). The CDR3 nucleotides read TGCGCCAGCAGCCCTGGAGGGGGGAACTATGGCTACACCTTC. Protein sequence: CASSPGGGNYGYTF.